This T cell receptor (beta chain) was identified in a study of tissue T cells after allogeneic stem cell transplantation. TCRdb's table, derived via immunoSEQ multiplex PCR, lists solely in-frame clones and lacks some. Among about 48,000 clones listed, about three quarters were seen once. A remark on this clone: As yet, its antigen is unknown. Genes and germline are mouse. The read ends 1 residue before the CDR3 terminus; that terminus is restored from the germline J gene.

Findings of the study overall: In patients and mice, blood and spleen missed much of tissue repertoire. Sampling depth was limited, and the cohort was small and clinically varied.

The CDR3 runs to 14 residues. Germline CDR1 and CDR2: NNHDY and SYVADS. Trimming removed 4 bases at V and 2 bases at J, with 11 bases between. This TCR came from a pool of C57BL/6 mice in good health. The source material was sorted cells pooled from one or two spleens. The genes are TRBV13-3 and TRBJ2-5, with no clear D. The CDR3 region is CASSPPRVQDTQYF. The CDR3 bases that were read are TGTGCCAGCAGTCCACCGAGGGTCCAAGACACCCAGTAC.